This entry describes one T cell receptor (beta chain). Its antigen is unidentified. The sample originates from a study of T cell responses to AZD1222 COVID-19 vaccine. Across the whole study: Second doses that came at about 4 or about 12 weeks were put together.

Study outcomes and limitations: Spike-spanning, vaccine-associated CD4 TCRs were dominant at 160-218 and 743-854. The reported proportion of spike-specific TCRs targeting unmutated variant regions was nearly half.

Per germline, CDR1 MGHRA and CDR2 YSYEKL. The germline V and J ends were trimmed by 0 bases and 11 bases, with 7 bases remaining between them. The CDR3 has 11 amino acids. Here immunoSEQ multiplex PCR was the method, and the copy in TCRdb shows in-frame clones only, minus some. The sample has approximately 180,000 clones; 80% to 90% are singletons. The chain carries TRBV4-1 and TRBJ1-2, with D uncertain. Here the sequenced sample was peripheral blood, taken on day 0 of AZD1222 vaccination. The source of this sequence is an adult in good health. The CDR3: CASSQDLWYTF. CDR3 nucleotides: TGCGCCAGCAGCCAAGATCTTTGGTACACCTTC.